This passage covers 31 T cell receptor beta chains from one sample sequenced in a study of a mutant IDH1 vaccine in newly diagnosed glioma. These receptors are not linked to any known antigen. Indicated time point: week 5, during vaccination. Doses comprised 300 ug of mutant IDH1 20-mer peptide each, plus topical imiquimod. Libraries were prepared by immunoSEQ multiplex PCR; TCRdb keeps only in-frame clonotypes and omits some of them. The sample includes 50,000 or so clones, about 86% of them seen just once. The sequencing used PBMCs, collected from a glioma patient whose treatment included an IDH1 peptide vaccine. The receptor set was obtained from a woman in her 50s with glioma.

The V gene is TRBV6-6, the J gene TRBJ1-1, with 9 bases identical to TRBD1. From germline, CDR1 is MNHNY and CDR2 SVGAGI (reference sequence). Trimming at V came to 4 bases and at J to 1 base, leaving 7 bases not matched to a gene. The CDR3 runs to 16 residues. The CDR3 sequence is CASSLTGGRGNTEAFF. The CDR3 DNA is TGTGCCAGCAGTTTAACAGGGGGCAGAGGGAACACTGAAGCTTTCTTT.

The chain is built from TRBV5-1 and TRBJ2-7, with a possible D match to TRBD1 (6 bases). V gave up 4 bases and J gave up 5 bases, with 19 bases separating them. The CDR3 totals 15 residues. Germline V CDR1 and CDR2: SGHRS, YFSETQ. For the CDR3, the DNA is TGCGCCAGCAGCGCGAGCGGCAGGGGAAGAAACGAGCAGTACTTC. Protein product: CASSASGRGRNEQYF. Combining the CDR3 with reference TRBV5-1 and TRBJ2-7 gives the whole variable domain KAGVTQTPRYLIKTRGQQVTLSCSPISGHRSVSWYQQTPGQGLQFLFEYFSETQRNKGNFPGRFSGRQFSNSRSEMNVSTLELGDSALYLCASSASGRGRNEQYFGPGTRLTVT.

V usage is TRBV10-3 and J usage is TRBJ2-5; tentatively, D is TRBD2 (6 bases). The V end lost 8 bases, the J end lost 2 bases, and 9 bases lay between the germline ends. Germline CDR1 reads ENHRY; CDR2 reads SYGVKD. This CDR3 is 12 amino acids long. The CDR3 loop is CAIGGTQETQYF. The CDR3 DNA reads TGTGCCATCGGGGGGACTCAAGAGACCCAGTACTTC.

This chain joins TRBV7-8 and TRBJ2-2; 8 nucleotides agree with TRBD1. Germline V CDR1 and CDR2: SGHVS, FQNEAQ. There are 17 residues in the CDR3. J lost 0 bases, V lost 1 base, and 4 bases had no gene match. This CDR3 reads CASSLVGRGPNTGELFF. In DNA form, the CDR3 reads TGTGCCAGCAGCTTAGTAGGCAGGGGGCCGAACACCGGGGAGCTGTTTTTT. Using reference TRBV7-8 and TRBJ2-2 for the parts outside the CDR3, the full variable domain is GAGVSQSPRYKVAKRGQDVALRCDPISGHVSLFWYQQALGQGPEFLTYFQNEAQLDKSGLPSDRFFAERPEGSVSTLKIQRTQQEDSAVYLCASSLVGRGPNTGELFFGEGSRLTVL.

The chain joins TRBV11-2 to TRBJ2-7; D possibly corresponds to TRBD2 (6 bases). The germline V and J ends were trimmed by 1 base and 2 bases, with 18 bases remaining between them. Per the germline V gene, CDR1 is SGHAT and CDR2 is FQNNGV. This CDR3 has 17 amino acids. The DNA of the CDR3 is TGTGCCAGCAGCTTAGGCCCTCCGGGACTGACTCCCTACGAGCAGTACTTC. It encodes CASSLGPPGLTPYEQYF.

In its sample, this clone was seen once. The chain links TRBV2 to TRBJ1-2; 9 bases fit TRBD1. The CDR3 is 13 residues long. The germline V gene encodes CDR1 SNHLY and CDR2 FYNNEI. The V and J ends lost 6 bases and 2 bases, in that order; junction bases with no gene match: 1. CDR3 in amino acids: CASRGQGNYGYTF. For the CDR3, the DNA is TGTGCCAGCAGGGGACAGGGAAACTATGGCTACACCTTC.

The CDR3 region is CASSQRRTGTYNEQFF. CDR3 nucleotide sequence: TGTGCCAGCAGCCAACGTCGGACAGGGACCTACAATGAGCAGTTCTTC. The chain couples TRBV5-4 to TRBJ2-1; 8 nucleotides match TRBD1. CDR1 is SGHNT and CDR2 is YYREEE in the germline V gene (reference sequence). CDR3 length: 16 amino acids. V shed 4 bases and J 2 bases; nucleotides not matched to a gene: 8. Combining the CDR3 with reference TRBV5-4 and TRBJ2-1 gives the whole variable domain ETGVTQSPTHLIKTRGQQVTLRCSSQSGHNTVSWYQQALGQGPQFIFQYYREEENGRGNFPPRFSGLQFPNYSSELNVNALELDDSALYLCASSQRRTGTYNEQFFGPGTRLTVL.

The genes are TRBV7-2 and TRBJ2-1, with no clear D. Germline V lookup: CDR1 SGHTA, CDR2 FQGNSA. The V end was cut by 1 base, the J end by 3 bases, with 7 bases between. The CDR3 runs 14 residues. The CDR3 nucleotides read TGTGCCAGCAGCTTAGTCCCCGGCTACAATGAGCAGTTCTTC. Translation: CASSLVPGYNEQFF.

The V call is TRBV5-1, the J call TRBJ2-3; D unresolved. Trimming left V 1 base short and J 2 bases short, with 8 bases between. There are 14 residues in the CDR3. The germline V gene encodes CDR1 SGHRS and CDR2 YFSETQ. Here the CDR3 reads CASSLHSSTDTQYF. The CDR3 DNA follows: TGCGCCAGCAGCTTGCACAGTTCCACAGATACGCAGTATTTT.

The rearrangement joins TRBV4-1 to TRBJ2-5, with TRBD2 matching over 8 bases. The V gene end was trimmed by 3 bases and the J gene end by 8 bases; junction bases not matched to a gene: 11. Looked up from germline, CDR1 is MGHRA and CDR2 is YSYEKL. This CDR3 has 15 residues. CDR3 DNA sequence: TGCGCCAGCAGCCAGATTACTGGGACTAGGGGTACCCAGTACTTC. Translating it yields CASSQITGTRGTQYF.

This clone was detected once. This chain joins TRBV6-1 and TRBJ2-3; no clear D. The CDR3 loop spans 14 amino acids. V lost 4 bases and J lost 3, with 11 bases in between. CDR1 and CDR2 from the germline V gene are MNHNS and SASEGT. The CDR3 loop reads CASSGSGDTDTQYF. The CDR3 DNA reads as TGTGCCAGCAGTGGCAGTGGGGATACAGATACGCAGTATTTT.

The CDR3 DNA reads TGTGCCAGCAGCAGAGAGCCCTCTGGGGCCAACGTCCTGACTTTC. Translating it yields CASSREPSGANVLTF. The chain employs TRBV6-5 and TRBJ2-6; D uncertain. Germline V lookup: CDR1 MNHEY, CDR2 SVGAGI. This CDR3 has 15 amino acids. V gave up 6 bases and J gave up 0 bases, with 9 bases separating them.

The chain carries TRBV19 and TRBJ2-3; tentative D call: TRBD1 (6 bases). CDR1 is LNHDA, CDR2 SQIVND, per germline (reference sequence). The CDR3 has 14 residues. V was trimmed by 3 bases and J by 6 bases, leaving 13 bases between them. The CDR3 DNA reads TGTGCCAGTAGTATTTGGCAGGGGTTTGATACGCAGTATTTT. This codes for CASSIWQGFDTQYF.

CDR3 in DNA: TGCGCCAGCAGCCTGACTAGCGGGGTGGGGTATGAGCAGTTCTTC. This translates into CASSLTSGVGYEQFF. The rearrangement joins TRBV5-1 to TRBJ2-1; TRBD2 matches at 11 bases. The V gene's germline CDR1 is SGHRS and CDR2 YFSETQ. CDR3 length: 15 residues. The J segment lost 8 bases and the V segment lost 4 bases, leaving 8 bases of the junction unmatched.

The V call is TRBV5-4, the J call TRBJ2-7; 8 positions agree with TRBD1. V lost 3 bases, J lost 3 bases, and 5 bases stayed unmatched. The CDR3 runs to 14 residues. Per germline, CDR1 SGHNT and CDR2 YYREEE (reference sequence). CDR3 sequence (DNA): TGTGCCAGCAGCTACGGGACAGGAAACTACGAGCAGTACTTC. Residues: CASSYGTGNYEQYF.

The chain recombines TRBV25-1 with TRBJ2-1; tentative D call: TRBD1 (5 bases). V shed 0 bases and J shed 10 bases, with 10 bases lying between them. This CDR3 comprises 13 residues. Germline V lookup: CDR1 MGHDK, CDR2 SYGVNS. The CDR3 loop is CASSEYLRTEQFF. The CDR3 bases are TGTGCCAGCAGTGAATATTTAAGGACAGAGCAGTTCTTC.

V gene TRBV9 combines with J gene TRBJ1-1; no clear D gene. Germline loops: CDR1 SGDLS, CDR2 YYNGEE. Trimming pared 2 bases from V and 7 bases from J, leaving 6 bases between. The CDR3 covers 11 residues. Written as DNA, the CDR3 is TGTGCCAGCAGCGTTCCAGGTGAAGCTTTCTTT. This translates into CASSVPGEAFF.

This chain connects TRBV7-9 to TRBJ2-5; D might be TRBD1 or TRBD2, each matching 5 bases. The CDR3 consists of 17 residues. Trimming stripped 3 bases from V and 5 bases from J, with 22 bases between. The germline gives CDR1 SEHNR, CDR2 FQNEAQ (reference sequence). This CDR3 reads CASSLPPGRLDGETQYF. In DNA form, the CDR3 reads TGTGCCAGCAGCTTGCCACCAGGGAGATTAGATGGGGAGACCCAGTACTTC.

This clone came up a few times. The chain links TRBV9 to TRBJ1-5; D is uncertain. Trimming took 2 bases from V and 4 from J, leaving 13 bases between them. The CDR3 covers 15 residues. CDR1 is SGDLS, CDR2 YYNGEE, per germline. CDR3 coding DNA: TGTGCCAGCAGCGTTGAGGGCAGTCCAAATCAGCCCCAGCATTTT. It specifies CASSVEGSPNQPQHF.

The J gene is TRBJ2-3, the V gene TRBV5-4; the D gene is possibly TRBD1 (8 bases). The CDR3 is made up of 14 amino acids. The germline gives CDR1 SGHNT, CDR2 YYREEE (reference sequence). Deletions cut 3 bases from V and 6 bases from J, with 14 bases between. The CDR3 sequence is CASSSYRGGDTQYF. CDR3 DNA: TGTGCCAGCAGCTCGTACAGGGGGGGTGATACGCAGTATTTT. Based on the CDR3 plus reference TRBV5-4 and TRBJ2-3, the full variable domain is ETGVTQSPTHLIKTRGQQVTLRCSSQSGHNTVSWYQQALGQGPQFIFQYYREEENGRGNFPPRFSGLQFPNYSSELNVNALELDDSALYLCASSSYRGGDTQYFGPGTRLTVL.

The J gene is TRBJ1-2, the V gene TRBV27, with 9 bases matching TRBD1. Per germline, CDR1 MNHEY and CDR2 SMNVEV (reference sequence). V trimming: 3 bases; J trimming: 3 bases; junction bases outside the gene matches: 8. This CDR3 spans 16 amino acids. The CDR3 reads CASSFYPTGGDYGYTF. Written as DNA, the CDR3 is TGTGCCAGCAGTTTCTATCCGACAGGGGGAGACTATGGCTACACCTTC.

The chain uses TRBV7-9 and TRBJ2-7; 10 nucleotides agree with TRBD1. The germline V gene has CDR1 SEHNR and CDR2 FQNEAQ (reference sequence). The CDR3 runs 14 residues. J gave up 3 bases and V 5 bases, and 4 bases lay outside the gene matches. Here the CDR3 DNA reads TGTGCCAGCAGCCCCGGGACAGGGGACTACGAGCAGTACTTC. Translating gives CASSPGTGDYEQYF.

The count of this clone is one. The rearrangement joins TRBV30 to TRBJ1-1; a possible D gene is TRBD1 (6 bases). This CDR3 is built from 13 residues. Germline V lookup: CDR1 GTSNPN, CDR2 SVGIG (reference sequence). The ends were cut back, 3 bases at V and 5 bases at J, with 13 bases in the middle. This CDR3 reads CAWRHRDRTEAFF. CDR3 bases: TGTGCCTGGAGGCACAGGGATAGAACTGAAGCTTTCTTT. The full variable domain, rest sourced from reference TRBV30 and TRBJ1-1, is SQTIHQWPATLVQPVGSPLSLECTVEGTSNPNLYWYRQAAGRGLQLLFYSVGIGQISSEVPQNLSASRPQDRQFILSSKKLLLSDSGFYLCAWRHRDRTEAFFGQGTRLTVV.

This chain uses TRBV10-3 with TRBJ2-5; 10 bases are a match to TRBD2. Germline values: CDR1 ENHRY, CDR2 SYGVKD. This CDR3 region has 16 residues. After removal of 0 bases from V and 0 bases from J, the junction contained 1 base not matched to a gene. The CDR3 coding sequence is TGTGCCATCAGTGAGTCGCTAGCGGGGGACCAAGAGACCCAGTACTTC. Translating it yields CAISESLAGDQETQYF.

The rearrangement uses TRBV18 and TRBJ1-5; no clear D. Trimming shortened V by 3 bases and J by 5 bases, and 8 bases separated the two germline ends. CDR3 length equals 13 residues. The germline V gene has CDR1 KGHSH and CDR2 LQKENI. Written as DNA, the CDR3 is TGTGCCAGCTCACCGGACGGGTATCAGCCCCAGCATTTT. Its protein is CASSPDGYQPQHF.

V and J are TRBV14 and TRBJ2-7; no definite D call. V was clipped by 4 bases and J by 0 bases, with 4 bases between them. The CDR3 is made up of 12 amino acids. Germline CDR1 and CDR2: SGHDN and FVKESK. CDR3 nucleotides: TGTGCCAGCAGCCCGGCCTCCTACGAGCAGTACTTC. Translation gives CASSPASYEQYF.

The J gene is TRBJ1-1, the V gene TRBV4-1; TRBD1 matches at 9 bases. Trimming at V came to 1 base and at J to 8 bases, leaving 8 bases not matched to a gene. Germline assignment: CDR1 MGHRA and CDR2 YSYEKL. CDR3 length: 15 amino acids. As DNA, the CDR3 is TGCGCCAGCAGCCAAGTCGGGACAGGGCGGGTCGAAGCTTTCTTT. Translating it yields CASSQVGTGRVEAFF.

The CDR3 loop reads CASSAVVGGTHNEQFF. The CDR3 region has the DNA TGTGCCAGCAGCGCAGTGGTCGGGGGTACCCACAATGAGCAGTTCTTC. This chain connects TRBV7-2 to TRBJ2-1; D possibly corresponds to TRBD2 (6 bases). The germline CDR1 and CDR2 sequences are SGHTA and FQGNSA. V shed 5 bases and J shed 5 bases, with 19 bases lying between them. The CDR3 loop spans 16 amino acids.

The chain couples TRBV6-6 to TRBJ1-2; 7 positions match TRBD1. Germline V gene lookup returns CDR1 MNHNY and CDR2 SVGAGI (reference sequence). The trim removed 5 bases at V and 4 bases at J, leaving 7 bases unmatched. The CDR3 totals 14 residues. CDR3 sequence reads: CASSPGDSRYGYTF. CDR3 sequence (DNA): TGTGCCAGCAGTCCGGGGGACAGCCGCTATGGCTACACCTTC.

The rearrangement links TRBV6-5 to TRBJ2-1; TRBD1 might be the D (6 bases). Trimming left V 6 bases short and J 7 bases short, with 13 bases between. The CDR3 consists of 13 residues. CDR1 and CDR2 from the germline V gene are MNHEY and SVGAGI. The CDR3 nucleotides read TGTGCCAGCAGGATTATGGGGGCTAATGAGCAGTTCTTC. This sequence encodes CASRIMGANEQFF.

The genes are TRBV4-3 and TRBJ1-5, with 7 bases matching TRBD1. Germline CDR1 is LGHNA and CDR2 is YSLEER. The CDR3 is made up of 18 amino acids. J gave up 0 bases and V 4 bases, and 12 bases lay outside the gene matches. CDR3 sequence reads: CASSLNRGDVNSNQPQHF. CDR3 nucleotides: TGCGCCAGCAGCCTTAACAGGGGCGATGTTAATAGCAATCAGCCCCAGCATTTT.